This T cell receptor (beta chain) is from a study of blood T cell repertoires in COVID-19. Study overall: PBMCs, B-cell-depleted T cells, or T cells were the source of the cDNA or gDNA that made up the material.

Germline lookup yields CDR1 MDHEN and CDR2 SYDVKM. Trimming shortened V by 6 bases and J by 2 bases, and 14 bases separated the two germline ends. This CDR3 has 14 residues. Profiling relied on immunoSEQ multiplex PCR, and the TCRdb table lists in-frame clones only, not all of them. The table has some 80,000 clones, around 74% seen once. The chain carries TRBV28 and TRBJ2-7; D might be TRBD2 (5 bases). What was sequenced was peripheral blood. The origin of this receptor is an elderly woman with active or convalescent COVID-19. The CDR3 DNA sequence: TGTGCCAGCAGCCCTCTGGACGGGGCCTACGAGCAGTACTTC. Its protein product is CASSPLDGAYEQYF.